The T cell receptor (beta chain) under discussion was sequenced for a study of identical twins. TCRdb called the 5' RACE reads again in MiXCR, with one record for every CDR3 protein. The repertoire holds just over 500,000 distinct CDR3 sequences, with around 20% as singletons. The CDR3 is 12 amino acids. The germline V and J ends were trimmed by 7 bases and 5 bases, with 11 bases remaining between them. CDR1 is MDHEN and CDR2 is SYDVKM in the germline V gene. The sample also formed part of further work on T cells expressing NK-cell markers. That publication notes: In more than five donors, dominant CD3+CD56+NKG2C+ clonotypes ranked among the top 10 CD8+ clonotypes.

Sample: CD4+ T cells sorted from blood. The sequence was collected from a woman between 18 and 30 years old in good health. The J gene is TRBJ1-2, the V gene TRBV28; D gene uncertain. The CDR3 loop is CASTKPPYGYTF. The CDR3 nucleotides read TGTGCCAGCACCAAACCCCCGTATGGCTACACCTTC.